One and the same sample provided the 18 T cell receptor beta chains below, sequenced in a study of T cells in Graves' hyperthyroidism and ophthalmopathy (dated by TCRdb to about 2019). To prepare the library, multiplex PCR was applied. TCRdb records Illumina HiSeq 2000 as the sequencer. The TCR beta CDR3 regions were amplified from RNA transcripts. The TCR CDR3 was subjected to a first round of RT-PCR using the HTBI primer set and the Qiagen OneStep RT-PCR kit. Using fastp at Q25 and MiXCR, TCRdb reprocessed the public reads and kept productive beta chains. Identical CDR3 protein sequences are pooled into one entry, listed with their most common genes and DNA. For this sample the table gives around 340,000 distinct CDR3 sequences, of which about a sixth were detected only once. The ten most abundant clones make up 30% to 35% of the sample. The material sequenced was blood. These receptors all stem from a woman in her thirties with Graves' hyperthyroidism that later progressed to Graves' ophthalmopathy.

This clonotype showed up many times. The rearrangement uses TRBV20-1 and TRBJ2-7; possibly TRBD1 for D (5 bases). V lost 4 bases and J 0 bases, leaving 7 bases between the germline ends. The CDR3 runs 12 residues. Germline CDR1 and CDR2: DFQATT and SNEGSKA (reference sequence). CDR3: CSATDSSYEQYF. The CDR3 DNA sequence: TGCAGTGCTACCGACAGCTCCTACGAGCAGTACTTC.

This clonotype appeared many times. V gene TRBV5-1 combines with J gene TRBJ1-1; D perhaps matches TRBD1 (5 bases). Trimming left V 4 bases short and J 1 base short, with 11 bases between. Germline CDR1 is SGHRS and CDR2 is YFSETQ. The CDR3 sequence is 14 residues long. CDR3 nucleotide sequence: TGCGCCAGCAGCCGGACACCAACGAACACTGAAGCTTTCTTT. It specifies CASSRTPTNTEAFF.

V gene TRBV30 combines with J gene TRBJ2-7; possible D gene TRBD1, 6 bases. Deletions cut 3 bases from V and 0 bases from J, with 18 bases between. Germline-derived CDR1 and CDR2 are GTSNPN and SVGIG (reference sequence). The CDR3 runs to 16 residues. Here the CDR3 DNA reads TGTGCCTGGAGCCCTATCAGGGGTTTATCCTCCTACGAGCAGTACTTC. The encoded protein is CAWSPIRGLSSYEQYF.

This chain joins TRBV12-3 or TRBV12-4 and TRBJ2-5; TRBD1 agrees at 9 bases. Trimming cost V 6 bases and J 5 bases; bases outside gene matches: 10. The CDR3 totals 15 residues. This CDR3 reads CASSRTGASYETQYF. As DNA, the CDR3 is TGTGCCAGCAGCCGGACAGGGGCGTCCTATGAGACCCAGTACTTC.

At least ten counts were recorded for this clonotype. V usage is TRBV9 and J usage is TRBJ2-7; possible D gene TRBD2, 6 bases. In germline, CDR1 is SGDLS, CDR2 YYNGEE. The CDR3 totals 16 residues. Trimming removed 0 bases from V and 0 bases from J, with 13 bases in between. Here the CDR3 reads CASSVAWDGSSYEQYF. CDR3 nucleotides: TGTGCCAGCAGCGTAGCTTGGGACGGGAGCTCCTACGAGCAGTACTTC.

This clonotype was observed many times. The chain uses TRBV24-1 and TRBJ2-4; D may correspond to TRBD1 or TRBD2 (5 bases each). Trimming shortened V by 5 bases and J by 8 bases, and 24 bases separated the two germline ends. Germline V lookup: CDR1 KGHDR, CDR2 SFDVKD. The CDR3 spans 17 residues. In DNA form, the CDR3 reads TGTGCCACCAGTGTCCGGGGCCTCGGTGGACAAAAGTACATTCAGTACTTC. Its translation: CATSVRGLGGQKYIQYF.

The chain is built from TRBV2 and TRBJ2-7, with 11 bases fitting TRBD2. The CDR3 is made up of 14 amino acids. Germline-derived CDR1 and CDR2 are SNHLY and FYNNEI. J gave up 5 bases and V 9 bases, and 9 bases lay outside the gene matches. The CDR3 DNA sequence: TGTGCCAGTGGACCGGGACTAGCGGTAAACGAGCAGTACTTC. Protein product: CASGPGLAVNEQYF.

The rearrangement links TRBV19 to TRBJ2-7, with D tentatively TRBD1 (6 bases). The CDR3 has 13 residues. CDR1 is LNHDA and CDR2 is SQIVND in the germline V gene (reference sequence). Trimming took 6 bases from V and 6 from J, leaving 15 bases between them. CDR3 in DNA: TGTGCCAGTAGACCGGGACAAGAAGGCGAGCAGTACTTC. Its translation: CASRPGQEGEQYF.

This clonotype was seen a few times. The chain links TRBV5-6 to TRBJ1-2; the D is unclear. The V gene lost 2 bases and the J gene lost 5 bases, with 13 bases spanning the gap. The germline CDR1 and CDR2 sequences are SGHDT and YYEEEE. The CDR3 is 14 residues long. Here the CDR3 DNA reads TGTGCCAGCAGCTTACCGGTAGGAGGGTATGGCTACACCTTC. Its protein product is CASSLPVGGYGYTF.

This clonotype was counted many times. The chain joins TRBV4-1 to TRBJ2-7; TRBD1 matches at 8 bases. V shed 4 bases, J shed 2 bases, and the junction held 10 bases outside the gene matches. The V gene's germline CDR1 is MGHRA and CDR2 YSYEKL. CDR3 length equals 16 residues. The CDR3 DNA reads as TGCGCCAGCAGCCGCGAAAGGACAGGGCGGCCCTACGAGCAGTACTTC. It specifies CASSRERTGRPYEQYF.

This clonotype was seen at least ten times. V and J are TRBV12-3 or TRBV12-4 and TRBJ2-7; no firm D call. Trimming stripped 3 bases from V and 4 bases from J, with 7 bases between. This CDR3 contains 12 residues. The CDR3 DNA reads TGTGCCAGCAGTTTGAAGGAATACGAGCAGTACTTC. Residues: CASSLKEYEQYF.

Concerning this clonotype itself: This may arise from a read error, as a much more abundant clone is one base away. V and J are TRBV27 and TRBJ2-3, with D perhaps TRBD1 (5 bases). The ends were cut back, 1 base at V and 4 bases at J, with 12 bases in the middle. Germline CDR1 and CDR2: MNHEY and SMNVEV (reference sequence). The CDR3 is made up of 15 amino acids. The chain's CDR3 is CASSLWGRAPDTQYF. In nucleotides, the CDR3 is TGTGCCAGCAGTTTATGGGGCAGGGCACCAGATACGCAGTATTTT.

Remarks on this clonotype: A read error may account for a junction end that differs from germline. V and J are TRBV12-3 or TRBV12-4 and TRBJ2-2; TRBD2 agrees at 9 bases. This CDR3 is 16 amino acids long. CDR3: CASSLAGASNTGELFF. The CDR3 bases are TGTGCCAGCAGCTTAGCGGGAGCTTCCAACACCGGGGAGCTGTTTTTT.

This clonotype occurred a few times. Here the CDR3 DNA reads TGTGCCAGCAGCCAAGATCTCCTAGCGGGCGGCACCGGGGAGCTGTTTTTT. Residues: CASSQDLLAGGTGELFF. The V call is TRBV3-1, the J call TRBJ2-2; 8 bases align to TRBD2. Per germline, CDR1 LGHDT and CDR2 YNNKEL (reference sequence). The CDR3 has 17 amino acids. After removal of 0 bases from V and 4 bases from J, the junction contained 7 bases not matched to a gene.

Many counts were recorded for this clonotype. The V and J genes are TRBV5-1 and TRBJ1-2; a weak D match, TRBD1 (5 bases). V lost 1 base and J lost 6, with 16 bases in between. Germline-derived CDR1 and CDR2 are SGHRS and YFSETQ. The CDR3 is 15 residues long. The CDR3 DNA reads TGCGCCAGCAGCTTGCTGAGTCAGGGCGCGGATGGCTACACCTTC. This translates into CASSLLSQGADGYTF.

This clonotype was counted ten times or more. The CDR3, as DNA: TGTGCCAGCAGCGTAGAACCGGCGGGACGACAAGAGACCCAGTACTTC. Amino acids: CASSVEPAGRQETQYF. This sequence joins TRBV9 and TRBJ2-5; D perhaps matches TRBD2 (6 bases). The CDR3 runs to 16 residues. Germline assignment: CDR1 SGDLS and CDR2 YYNGEE. The V and J ends lost 0 bases and 2 bases respectively, with 14 bases between them.

This clonotype was counted a few times. The gene calls are TRBV30 and TRBJ2-3; tentatively, D is TRBD2 (6 bases). The germline V gene encodes CDR1 GTSNPN and CDR2 SVGIG (reference sequence). This CDR3 region has 13 residues. V lost 0 bases and J 4 bases, leaving 8 bases between the germline ends. The CDR3 here is CAWSVSGADTQYF. For the CDR3, the DNA is TGTGCCTGGAGTGTTTCGGGGGCAGATACGCAGTATTTT.

This clonotype came up many times. This sequence joins TRBV12-3 or TRBV12-4 and TRBJ2-5, with D unresolved. The CDR3 loop spans 13 amino acids. The V end was cut by 5 bases, the J end by 5 bases, with 12 bases between. The CDR3 here is CASSPDLLETQYF. Written as DNA, the CDR3 is TGTGCCAGCAGTCCAGACTTGTTGGAGACCCAGTACTTC.